This T cell receptor (beta chain) was profiled in a study of cytomegalovirus exposure and HLA in healthy donors. Whole-study context: The approximately 120 validation repertoires were produced on the same platform as the approximately 620 repertoires of the first cohort. This was reported in a later analysis.

The donors were part of the validation cohort, which consisted of over a hundred subjects and was separate from the first cohort of 666 subjects. CDR3 length: 12 residues. V gave up 6 bases and J gave up 8 bases, with 13 bases separating them. Germline lookup yields CDR1 KGHSH and CDR2 LQKENI. Sequencing used immunoSEQ multiplex PCR; TCRdb keeps in-frame clones, though not all of them. Seen here are about 130,000 clones, 89% observed once, and the top ten hold over 9%. Material for sequencing was PBMCs. This TCR came from a woman younger than 35 in good health and CMV-seropositive. The chain has TRBV18 and TRBJ1-2; D call uncertain. This CDR3 reads CASSLGERGYTF. The CDR3 nucleotides are TGTGCCAGCTCCCTCGGGGAGAGAGGCTACACCTTC.